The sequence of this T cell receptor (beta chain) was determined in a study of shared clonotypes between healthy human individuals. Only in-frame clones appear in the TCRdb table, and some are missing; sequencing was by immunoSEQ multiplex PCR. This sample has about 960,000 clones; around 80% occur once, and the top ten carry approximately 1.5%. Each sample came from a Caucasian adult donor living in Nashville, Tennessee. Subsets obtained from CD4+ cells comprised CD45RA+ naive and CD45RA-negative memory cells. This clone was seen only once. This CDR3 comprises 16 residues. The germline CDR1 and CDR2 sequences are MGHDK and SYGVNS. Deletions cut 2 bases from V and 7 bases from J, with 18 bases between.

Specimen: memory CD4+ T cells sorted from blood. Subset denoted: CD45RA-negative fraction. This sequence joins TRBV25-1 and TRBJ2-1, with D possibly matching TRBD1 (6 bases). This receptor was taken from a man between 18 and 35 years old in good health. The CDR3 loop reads CASSEAGVTPWNEQFF. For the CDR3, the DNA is TGTGCCAGCAGTGAAGCAGGGGTAACTCCCTGGAATGAGCAGTTCTTC.